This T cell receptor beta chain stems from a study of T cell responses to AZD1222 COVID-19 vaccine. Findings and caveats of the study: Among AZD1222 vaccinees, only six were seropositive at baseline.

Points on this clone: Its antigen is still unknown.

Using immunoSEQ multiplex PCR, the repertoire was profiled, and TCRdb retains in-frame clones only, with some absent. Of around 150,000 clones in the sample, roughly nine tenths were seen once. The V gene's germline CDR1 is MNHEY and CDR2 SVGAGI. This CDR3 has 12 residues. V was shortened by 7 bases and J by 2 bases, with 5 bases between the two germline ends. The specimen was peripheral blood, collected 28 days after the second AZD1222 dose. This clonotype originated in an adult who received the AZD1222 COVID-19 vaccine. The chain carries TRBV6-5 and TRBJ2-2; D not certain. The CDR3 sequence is CASTTNTGELFF. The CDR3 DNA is TGTGCCAGCACCACAAACACCGGGGAGCTGTTTTTT.